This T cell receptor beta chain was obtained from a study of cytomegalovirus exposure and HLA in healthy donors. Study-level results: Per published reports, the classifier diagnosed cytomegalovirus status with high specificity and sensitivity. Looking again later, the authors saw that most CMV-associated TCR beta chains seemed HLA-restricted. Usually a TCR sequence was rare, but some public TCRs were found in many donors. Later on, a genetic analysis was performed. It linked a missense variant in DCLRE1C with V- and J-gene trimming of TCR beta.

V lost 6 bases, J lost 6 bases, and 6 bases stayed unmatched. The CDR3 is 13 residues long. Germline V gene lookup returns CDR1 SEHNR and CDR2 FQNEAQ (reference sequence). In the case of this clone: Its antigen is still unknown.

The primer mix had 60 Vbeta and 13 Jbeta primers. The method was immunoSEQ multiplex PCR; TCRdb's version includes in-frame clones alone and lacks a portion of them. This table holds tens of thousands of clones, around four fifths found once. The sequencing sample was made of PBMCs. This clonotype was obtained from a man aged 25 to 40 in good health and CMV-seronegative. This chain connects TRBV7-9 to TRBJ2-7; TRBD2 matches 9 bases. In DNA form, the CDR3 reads TGTGCCAGCAGGAATCTAGCGGGGACCGAGCAGTACTTC. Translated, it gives CASRNLAGTEQYF.